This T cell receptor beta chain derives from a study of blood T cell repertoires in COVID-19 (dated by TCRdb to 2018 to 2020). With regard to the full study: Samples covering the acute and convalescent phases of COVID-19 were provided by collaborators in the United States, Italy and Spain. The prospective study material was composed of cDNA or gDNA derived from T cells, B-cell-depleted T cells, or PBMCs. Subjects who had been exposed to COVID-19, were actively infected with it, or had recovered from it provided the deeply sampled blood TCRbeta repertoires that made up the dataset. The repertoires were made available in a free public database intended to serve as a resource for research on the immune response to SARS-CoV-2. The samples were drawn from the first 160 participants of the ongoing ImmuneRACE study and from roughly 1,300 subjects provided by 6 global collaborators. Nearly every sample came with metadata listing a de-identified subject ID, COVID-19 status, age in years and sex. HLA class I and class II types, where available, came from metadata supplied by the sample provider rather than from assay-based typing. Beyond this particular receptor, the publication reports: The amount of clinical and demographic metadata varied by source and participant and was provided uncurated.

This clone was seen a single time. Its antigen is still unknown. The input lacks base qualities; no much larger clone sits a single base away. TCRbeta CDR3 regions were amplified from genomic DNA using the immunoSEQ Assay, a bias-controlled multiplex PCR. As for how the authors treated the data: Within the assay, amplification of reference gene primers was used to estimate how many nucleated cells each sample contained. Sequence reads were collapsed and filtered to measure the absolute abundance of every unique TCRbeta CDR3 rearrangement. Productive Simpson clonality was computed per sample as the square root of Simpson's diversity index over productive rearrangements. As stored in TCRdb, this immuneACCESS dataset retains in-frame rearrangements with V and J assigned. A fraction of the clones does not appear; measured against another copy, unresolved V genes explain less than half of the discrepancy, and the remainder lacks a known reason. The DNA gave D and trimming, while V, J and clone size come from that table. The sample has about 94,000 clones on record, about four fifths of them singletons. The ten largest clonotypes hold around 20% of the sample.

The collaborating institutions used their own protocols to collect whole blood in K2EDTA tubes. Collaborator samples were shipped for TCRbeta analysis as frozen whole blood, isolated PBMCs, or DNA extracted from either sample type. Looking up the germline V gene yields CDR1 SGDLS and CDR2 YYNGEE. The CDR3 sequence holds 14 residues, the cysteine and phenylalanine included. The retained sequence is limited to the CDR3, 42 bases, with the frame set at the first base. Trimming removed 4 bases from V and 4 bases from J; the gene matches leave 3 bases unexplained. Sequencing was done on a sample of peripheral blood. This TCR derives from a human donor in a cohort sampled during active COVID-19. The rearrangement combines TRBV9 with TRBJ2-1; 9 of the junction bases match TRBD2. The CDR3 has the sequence CASSLAGLYNEQFF. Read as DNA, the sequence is TGTGCCAGCAGCCTAGCGGGACTATACAATGAGCAGTTCTTC.